The 14 T cell receptor beta chains given below trace back to one sample, sequenced in a study of cytomegalovirus exposure and HLA in healthy donors. Both 60 Vbeta primers and 13 Jbeta primers went into the PCR. Sequencing was performed with immunoSEQ multiplex PCR; in TCRdb, only in-frame clones are kept and a portion is missing. The table shows 100,000 to 150,000 clones, with about three quarters occurring only once. Sequenced: PBMCs. These receptors were taken from a woman in her thirties or forties in good health and CMV-seronegative.

The genes are TRBV9 and TRBJ2-3; possible D gene TRBD2, 6 bases. V gave up 4 bases and J gave up 6 bases, with 18 bases separating them. Germline values: CDR1 SGDLS, CDR2 YYNGEE. The CDR3 is 15 amino acids. CDR3 loop: CASSPQGGAADTQYF. The CDR3 DNA reads as TGTGCCAGCAGCCCCCAAGGAGGGGCCGCGGATACGCAGTATTTT.

Regarding this clone: The same CDR3 also results from other DNA sequences found in this sample. The gene calls are TRBV10-3 and TRBJ1-1; a weak D match, TRBD1 (6 bases). CDR3 size: 13 residues. Germline assignment: CDR1 ENHRY and CDR2 SYGVKD. The V and J ends lost 6 bases and 0 bases respectively, with 8 bases between them. Here the CDR3 DNA reads TGTGCCATCAGGGACAGCATGAACACTGAAGCTTTCTTT. Amino acid sequence: CAIRDSMNTEAFF.

The chain has TRBV28 and TRBJ2-2, with 7 bases aligning to TRBD2. Germline trimming cut 1 base from V and 4 bases from J; bases unmatched to any gene: 15. Germline CDR1 and CDR2: MDHEN and SYDVKM. CDR3 length: 19 residues. The CDR3 loop is CASSLYDYEGGFATGELFF. The CDR3 coding sequence is TGTGCCAGCAGTTTATACGACTACGAGGGAGGGTTTGCCACCGGGGAGCTGTTTTTT.

The V call is TRBV18, the J call TRBJ2-7, with 11 bases lining up with TRBD2. CDR1 and CDR2 from the germline V gene are KGHSH and LQKENI. The CDR3 totals 16 residues. Trimming cost V 3 bases and J 3 bases; bases outside gene matches: 7. CDR3 protein: CASSPLAGGSIYEQYF. The CDR3 DNA is TGTGCCAGCTCACCCCTAGCGGGAGGATCCATCTACGAGCAGTACTTC.

This rearrangement joins TRBV2 to TRBJ2-3; TRBD1 agrees at 9 bases. Germline V gene lookup returns CDR1 SNHLY and CDR2 FYNNEI. CDR3 length: 17 residues. The V gene end was trimmed by 6 bases and the J gene end by 3 bases; junction bases not matched to a gene: 13. The CDR3 spells CASRPPSGTGPTDTQYF. The CDR3 nucleotides are TGTGCCAGCAGGCCCCCCTCCGGGACAGGGCCGACAGATACGCAGTATTTT.

The rearrangement uses TRBV11-2 and TRBJ2-7; tentative D call: TRBD1 (5 bases). Trimming removed 5 bases at V and 9 bases at J, with 11 bases between. The germline CDR1 and CDR2 sequences are SGHAT and FQNNGV. This CDR3 contains 11 residues. CDR3 sequence reads: CASSVRVVQYF. CDR3 DNA: TGTGCCAGCAGCGTCAGGGTTGTGCAGTACTTC.

This chain connects TRBV5-1 to TRBJ2-7; TRBD1 agrees at 10 bases. The CDR3 contains 14 residues. After removal of 0 bases from V and 7 bases from J, the junction contained 4 bases not matched to a gene. Germline-derived CDR1 and CDR2 are SGHRS and YFSETQ. As DNA, the CDR3 is TGCGCCAGCAGCTTGGGACAGGGGGCTCGTGAGCAGTACTTC. This sequence encodes CASSLGQGAREQYF.

The rearrangement uses TRBV25-1 and TRBJ1-2, with D perhaps matching TRBD1 (6 bases). The germline V gene encodes CDR1 MGHDK and CDR2 SYGVNS. This CDR3 has 14 amino acids. The V end lost 4 bases, the J end lost 4 bases, and 13 bases lay between the germline ends. CDR3 region: CASSVNQGPYGYTF. CDR3 nucleotide sequence: TGTGCCAGCAGTGTGAACCAGGGGCCCTATGGCTACACCTTC.

V gene TRBV11-2 combines with J gene TRBJ2-3; 9 bases align to TRBD2. The CDR3 consists of 15 residues. Trimming cost V 4 bases and J 1 base; bases outside gene matches: 3. Germline V CDR1 and CDR2: SGHAT, FQNNGV. CDR3 DNA sequence: TGTGCCAGCAGCTCGTGGACTAGCGGCACAGATACGCAGTATTTT. Protein product: CASSSWTSGTDTQYF.

This clone was seen once. The chain recombines TRBV5-1 with TRBJ2-7, with TRBD2 matching over 9 bases. Germline V gene sequence: CDR1 SGHRS, CDR2 YFSETQ. CDR3 length equals 16 residues. V dropped 3 bases and J dropped 6; count of bases not matched to a gene: 13. The CDR3 sequence: CASSSPTGTSISEQYF. The DNA of the CDR3 is TGCGCCAGCAGCTCCCCTACCGGGACTAGCATCTCCGAGCAGTACTTC.

On this clone itself: Relative to the germline gene, one junction end is altered; a read error may explain this. CDR3: CSSSYPPVYGTVSYEQYF. CDR3 DNA: TGTTCCAGCAGCTATCCCCCAGTTTACGGGACAGTATCCTACGAGCAGTACTTC. The rearrangement links TRBV7-9 to TRBJ2-7, with 7 nucleotides matching TRBD1. The CDR3 has 18 residues. The germline gives CDR1 SEHNR, CDR2 FQNEAQ (reference sequence).

V and J are TRBV5-8 and TRBJ2-7; 9 bases map to TRBD1. J lost 7 bases, V lost 4 bases, and 3 bases had no gene match. The germline gives CDR1 SGHTS, CDR2 YDEGEE. CDR3 size: 12 residues. The CDR3 protein is CASSGQGKEQYF. The CDR3 region has the DNA TGTGCCAGCAGCGGACAGGGGAAGGAGCAGTACTTC.

The genes are TRBV6-5 and TRBJ1-2; 10 nucleotides agree with TRBD1. With 5 bases clipped from V and 5 bases from J, the junction kept 5 bases outside the gene matches. The length of the CDR3 is 14 residues. Germline V CDR1 and CDR2: MNHEY, SVGAGI. The CDR3 nucleotides are TGTGCCAGCAGTCTCCGGGACAGGGGTTATGGCTACACCTTC. Protein: CASSLRDRGYGYTF.

Points on this clone: The junction does not match germline at one end; this may be a read error. The chain is built from TRBV7-9 and TRBJ2-3; no firm D call. The CDR3 consists of 12 residues. Germline V lookup: CDR1 SEHNR, CDR2 FQNEAQ (reference sequence). The CDR3 protein is CSSSPEADTQYF. In nucleotides, the CDR3 is TGTTCCAGCAGCCCAGAAGCAGATACGCAGTATTTT.